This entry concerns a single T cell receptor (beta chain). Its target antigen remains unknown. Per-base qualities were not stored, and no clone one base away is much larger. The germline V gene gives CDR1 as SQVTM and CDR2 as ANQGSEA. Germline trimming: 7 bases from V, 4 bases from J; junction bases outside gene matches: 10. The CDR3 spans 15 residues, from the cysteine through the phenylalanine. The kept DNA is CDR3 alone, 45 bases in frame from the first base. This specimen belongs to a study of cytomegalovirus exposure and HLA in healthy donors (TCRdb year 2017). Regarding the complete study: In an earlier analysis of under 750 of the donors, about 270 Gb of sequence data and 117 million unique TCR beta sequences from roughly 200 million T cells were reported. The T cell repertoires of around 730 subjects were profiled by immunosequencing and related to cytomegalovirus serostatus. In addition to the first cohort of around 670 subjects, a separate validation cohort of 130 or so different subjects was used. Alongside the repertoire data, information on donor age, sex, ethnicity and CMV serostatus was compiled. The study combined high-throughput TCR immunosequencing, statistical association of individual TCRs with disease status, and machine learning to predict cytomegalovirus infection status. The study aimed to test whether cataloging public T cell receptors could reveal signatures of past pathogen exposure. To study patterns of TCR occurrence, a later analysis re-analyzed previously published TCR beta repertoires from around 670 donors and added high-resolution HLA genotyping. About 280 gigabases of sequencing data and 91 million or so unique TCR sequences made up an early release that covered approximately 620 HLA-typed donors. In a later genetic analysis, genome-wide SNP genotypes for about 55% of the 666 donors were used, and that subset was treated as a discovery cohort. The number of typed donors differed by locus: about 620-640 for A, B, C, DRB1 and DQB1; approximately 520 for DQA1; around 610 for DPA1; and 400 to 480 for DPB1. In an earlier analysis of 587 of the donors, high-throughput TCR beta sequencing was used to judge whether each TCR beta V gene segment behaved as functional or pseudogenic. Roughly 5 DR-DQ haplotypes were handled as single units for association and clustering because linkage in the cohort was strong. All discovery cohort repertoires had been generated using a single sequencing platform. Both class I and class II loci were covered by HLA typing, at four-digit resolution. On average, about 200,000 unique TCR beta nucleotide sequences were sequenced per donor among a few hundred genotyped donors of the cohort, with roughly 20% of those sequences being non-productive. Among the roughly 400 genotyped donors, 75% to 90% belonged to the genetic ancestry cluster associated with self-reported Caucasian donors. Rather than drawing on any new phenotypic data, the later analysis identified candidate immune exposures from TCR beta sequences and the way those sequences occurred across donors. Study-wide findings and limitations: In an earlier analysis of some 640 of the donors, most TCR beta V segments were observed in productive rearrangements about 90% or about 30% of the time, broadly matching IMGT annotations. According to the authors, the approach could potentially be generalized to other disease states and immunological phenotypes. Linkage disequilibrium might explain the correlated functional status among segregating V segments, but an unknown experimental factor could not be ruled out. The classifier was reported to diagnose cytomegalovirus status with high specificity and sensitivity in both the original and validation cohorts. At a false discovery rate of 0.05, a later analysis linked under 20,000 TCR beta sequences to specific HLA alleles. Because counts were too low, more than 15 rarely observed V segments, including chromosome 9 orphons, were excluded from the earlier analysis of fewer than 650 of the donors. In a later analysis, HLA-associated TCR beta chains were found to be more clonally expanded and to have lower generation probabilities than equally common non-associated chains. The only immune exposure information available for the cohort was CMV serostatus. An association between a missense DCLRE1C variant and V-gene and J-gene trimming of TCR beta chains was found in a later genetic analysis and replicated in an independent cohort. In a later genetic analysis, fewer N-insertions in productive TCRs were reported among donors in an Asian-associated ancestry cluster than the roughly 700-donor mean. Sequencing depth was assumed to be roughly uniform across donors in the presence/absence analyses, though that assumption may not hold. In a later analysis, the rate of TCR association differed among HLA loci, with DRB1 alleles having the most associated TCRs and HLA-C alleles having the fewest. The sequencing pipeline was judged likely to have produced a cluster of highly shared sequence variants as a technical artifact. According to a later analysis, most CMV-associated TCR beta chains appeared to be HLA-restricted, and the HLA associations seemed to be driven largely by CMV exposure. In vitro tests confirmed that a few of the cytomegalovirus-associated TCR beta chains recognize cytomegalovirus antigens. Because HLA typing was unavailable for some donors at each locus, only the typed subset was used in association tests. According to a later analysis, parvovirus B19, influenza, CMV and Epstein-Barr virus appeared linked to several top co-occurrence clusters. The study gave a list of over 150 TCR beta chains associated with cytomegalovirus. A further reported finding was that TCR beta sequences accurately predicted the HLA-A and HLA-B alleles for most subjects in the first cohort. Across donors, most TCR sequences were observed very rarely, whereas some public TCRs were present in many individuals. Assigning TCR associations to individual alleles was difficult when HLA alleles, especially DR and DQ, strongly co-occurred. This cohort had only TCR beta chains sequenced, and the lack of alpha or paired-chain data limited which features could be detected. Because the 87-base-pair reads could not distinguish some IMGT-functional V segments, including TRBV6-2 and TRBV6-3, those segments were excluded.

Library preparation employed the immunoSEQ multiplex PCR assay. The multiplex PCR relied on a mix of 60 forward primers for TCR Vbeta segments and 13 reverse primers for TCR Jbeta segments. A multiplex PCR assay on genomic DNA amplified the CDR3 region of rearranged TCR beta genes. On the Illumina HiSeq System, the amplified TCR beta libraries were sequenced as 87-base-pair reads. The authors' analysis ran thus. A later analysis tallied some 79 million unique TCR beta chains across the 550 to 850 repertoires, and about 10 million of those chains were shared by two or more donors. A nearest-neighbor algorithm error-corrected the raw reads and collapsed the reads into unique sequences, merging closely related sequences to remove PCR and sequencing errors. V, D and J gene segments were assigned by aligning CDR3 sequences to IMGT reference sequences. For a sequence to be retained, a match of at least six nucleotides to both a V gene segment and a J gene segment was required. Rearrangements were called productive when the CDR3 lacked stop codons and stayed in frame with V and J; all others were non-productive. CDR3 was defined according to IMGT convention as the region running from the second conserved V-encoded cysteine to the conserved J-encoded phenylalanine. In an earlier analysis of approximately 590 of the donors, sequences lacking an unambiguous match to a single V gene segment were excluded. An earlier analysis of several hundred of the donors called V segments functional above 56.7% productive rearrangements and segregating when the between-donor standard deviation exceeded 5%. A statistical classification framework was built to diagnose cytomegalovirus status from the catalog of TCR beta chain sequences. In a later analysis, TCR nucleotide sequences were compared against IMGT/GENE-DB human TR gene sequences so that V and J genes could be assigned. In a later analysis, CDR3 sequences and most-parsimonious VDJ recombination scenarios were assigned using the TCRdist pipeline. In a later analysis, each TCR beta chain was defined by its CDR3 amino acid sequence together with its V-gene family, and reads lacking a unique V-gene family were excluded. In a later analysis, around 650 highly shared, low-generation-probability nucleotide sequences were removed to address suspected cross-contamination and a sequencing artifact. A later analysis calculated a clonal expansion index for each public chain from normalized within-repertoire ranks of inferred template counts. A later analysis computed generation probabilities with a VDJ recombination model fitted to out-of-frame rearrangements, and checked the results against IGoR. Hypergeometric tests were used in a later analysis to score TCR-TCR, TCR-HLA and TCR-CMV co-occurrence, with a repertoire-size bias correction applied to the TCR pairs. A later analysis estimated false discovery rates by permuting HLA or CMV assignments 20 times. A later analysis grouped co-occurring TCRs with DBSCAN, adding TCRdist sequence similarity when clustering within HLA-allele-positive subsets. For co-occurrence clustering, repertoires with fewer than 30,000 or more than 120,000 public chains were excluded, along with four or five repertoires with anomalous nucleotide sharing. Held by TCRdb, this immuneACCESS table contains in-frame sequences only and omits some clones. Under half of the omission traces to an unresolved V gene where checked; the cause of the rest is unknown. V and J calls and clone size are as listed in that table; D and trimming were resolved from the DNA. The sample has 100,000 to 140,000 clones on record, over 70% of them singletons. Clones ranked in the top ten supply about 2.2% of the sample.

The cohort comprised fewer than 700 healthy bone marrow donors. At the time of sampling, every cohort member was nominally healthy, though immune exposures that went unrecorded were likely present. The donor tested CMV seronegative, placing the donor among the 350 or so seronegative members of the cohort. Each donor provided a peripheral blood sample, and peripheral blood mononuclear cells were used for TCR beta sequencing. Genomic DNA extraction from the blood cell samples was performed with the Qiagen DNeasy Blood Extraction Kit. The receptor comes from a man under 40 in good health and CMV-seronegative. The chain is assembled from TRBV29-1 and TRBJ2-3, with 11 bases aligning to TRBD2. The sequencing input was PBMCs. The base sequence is TGCAGCGCAAATGGACTAGCGGGTGGGGCAGATACGCAGTATTTT. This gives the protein CSANGLAGGADTQYF.